This passage covers 25 T cell receptor beta chains from one sample sequenced in a study of blood T cells in healthy people across ages. Using a J-beta primer mix together with a sample-barcoded 5' primer, a second PCR was run for roughly 7 to 12 cycles. TCRdb re-called the 5' RACE reads with MiXCR, one entry per CDR3 protein. The table records 700,000 to 1,000,000 distinct CDR3 sequences, around two fifths of them present only once. Material for sequencing was blood. Receptor source: a man aged 55 to 70 in good health.

This sequence joins TRBV3-1 and TRBJ2-7, with TRBD2 as a possible D gene (7 bases). TRBJ2-5 explains the end of the DNA better; the J call may be wrong. The CDR3 extends over 13 amino acids. The germline gives CDR1 LGHDT, CDR2 YNNKEL (reference sequence). CDR3 residues: CASARGGGETQYF. CDR3 DNA: TGTGCCAGCGCAAGGGGGGGCGGAGAGACCCAGTACTTC.

This clonotype has a handful of counts. V gene TRBV5-1 combines with J gene TRBJ1-1; unclear D gene. The CDR3 contains 13 residues. Germline V gene lookup returns CDR1 SGHRS and CDR2 YFSETQ. V lost 2 bases to trimming and J lost 7 bases, with 12 bases between them. The CDR3 region is CASSLLVGGEAFF. For the CDR3, the DNA is TGCGCCAGCAGCTTATTGGTAGGCGGTGAAGCTTTCTTT.

V usage is TRBV14 and J usage is TRBJ2-6; D gene ambiguous. V was shortened by 1 base and J by 0 bases, with 7 bases between the two germline ends. The length of the CDR3 is 16 residues. Germline values: CDR1 SGHDN, CDR2 FVKESK. The CDR3 spells CASSQVPGSGANVLTF. As DNA, the CDR3 is TGTGCCAGCAGCCAAGTTCCAGGCTCTGGGGCCAACGTCCTGACTTTC. The full variable domain, completed using reference TRBV14 and TRBJ2-6, is EAGVTQFPSHSVIEKGQTVTLRCDPISGHDNLYWYRRVMGKEIKFLLHFVKESKQDESGMPNNRFLAERTGGTYSTLKVQPAELEDSGVYFCASSQVPGSGANVLTFGAGSRLTVL.

The sample holds many counts of this clonotype. The chain uses TRBV3-1 and TRBJ1-6, with no clear D. The germline V gene has CDR1 LGHDT and CDR2 YNNKEL (reference sequence). V was clipped by 1 base and J by 5 bases, with 9 bases between them. This CDR3 spans 15 amino acids. The CDR3 loop reads CASSQGERNNSPLHF. The CDR3 nucleotides are TGTGCCAGCAGCCAAGGCGAACGGAATAATTCACCCCTCCACTTT.

There are a few counts of this clonotype. This sequence joins TRBV7-2 and TRBJ2-1; D gene unclear. CDR1 and CDR2 from the germline V gene are SGHTA and FQGNSA. This CDR3 has 12 amino acids. Trimming left V 5 bases short and J 8 bases short, with 10 bases between. CDR3 sequence reads: CASSAFEDEQFF. DNA for the CDR3: TGTGCCAGCAGCGCCTTTGAGGATGAGCAGTTCTTC.

The chain is built from TRBV27 and TRBJ2-5; no clear D gene. The germline CDR1 and CDR2 sequences are MNHEY and SMNVEV (reference sequence). This CDR3 comprises 13 residues. V gave up 4 bases and J gave up 4 bases, with 10 bases separating them. The CDR3 DNA sequence: TGTGCCAGCAGTTCCTGCCCCGCAGAGACCCAGTACTTC. Translating it yields CASSSCPAETQYF.

This clonotype was observed many times. V gene TRBV25-1 combines with J gene TRBJ1-5, with no clear D. Germline assignment: CDR1 MGHDK and CDR2 SYGVNS. V lost 1 base and J lost 4, with 14 bases in between. This CDR3 spans 16 amino acids. The CDR3 loop is CASSESGSKSNQPQHF. DNA for the CDR3: TGTGCCAGCAGTGAATCCGGGAGCAAATCGAATCAGCCCCAGCATTTT. Full variable domain (remainder filled in from reference TRBV25-1 and TRBJ1-5): EADIYQTPRYLVIGTGKKITLECSQTMGHDKMYWYQQDPGMELHLIHYSYGVNSTEKGDLSSESTVSRIRTEHFPLTLESARPSHTSQYLCASSESGSKSNQPQHFGDGTRLSIL.

The chain couples TRBV28 to TRBJ2-7, with 7 nucleotides matching TRBD1. Looked up from germline, CDR1 is MDHEN and CDR2 is SYDVKM. Germline trimming cut 7 bases from V and 4 bases from J; bases unmatched to any gene: 10. This CDR3 has 14 amino acids. The CDR3 sequence is CASKPGQSKYEQYF. In DNA, the CDR3 is TGTGCCAGCAAGCCGGGACAGTCAAAATACGAGCAGTACTTC. The variable domain in full, completed from reference TRBV28 and TRBJ2-7, reads DVKVTQSSRYLVKRTGEKVFLECVQDMDHENMFWYRQDPGLGLRLIYFSYDVKMKEKGDIPEGYSVSREKKERFSLILESASTNQTSMYLCASKPGQSKYEQYFGPGTRLTVT.

The rearrangement links TRBV9 to TRBJ2-3; D not resolved. Germline lookup yields CDR1 SGDLS and CDR2 YYNGEE. The CDR3 has 14 amino acids. The V end was cut by 2 bases, the J end by 0 bases, with 7 bases between. CDR3 bases: TGTGCCAGCAGCGTCAGACCTAGCACAGATACGCAGTATTTT. It codes for CASSVRPSTDTQYF.

This chain connects TRBV18 to TRBJ2-5; tentative D call: TRBD1 (5 bases). Germline-derived CDR1 and CDR2 are KGHSH and LQKENI. The length of the CDR3 is 14 residues. Trimming shortened V by 6 bases and J by 4 bases, and 15 bases separated the two germline ends. CDR3 DNA sequence: TGTGCCAGCTCTCCCATCCAGGGTGGAGAGACCCAGTACTTC. Protein sequence: CASSPIQGGETQYF.

The V call is TRBV29-1, the J call TRBJ2-1, with no clear D. The CDR3 length is 14 residues. V was cut by 7 bases and J by 3 bases, with 16 bases left in between. Looked up from germline, CDR1 is SQVTM and CDR2 is ANQGSEA. CDR3 coding DNA: TGCAGCGCCGATTTCCGAAAACACTACAATGAGCAGTTCTTC. Its protein product is CSADFRKHYNEQFF.

In this sample, this clonotype turned up many times. The chain recombines TRBV20-1 with TRBJ2-7, with D perhaps matching TRBD2 (5 bases). This CDR3 contains 12 residues. Trimming took off 3 bases at V and 6 bases at J, with 12 bases between the two ends. CDR1 DFQATT and CDR2 SNEGSKA come from the germline V gene (reference sequence). The CDR3 is CSASVPEGEQYF. The CDR3 DNA sequence: TGCAGTGCTAGTGTACCCGAGGGCGAGCAGTACTTC.

The chain employs TRBV12-3 or TRBV12-4 and TRBJ2-5; D may be TRBD1 (5 bases). This CDR3 spans 14 amino acids. The germline V and J ends were trimmed by 3 bases and 2 bases, with 10 bases remaining between them. CDR3 in DNA: TGTGCCAGCAGTTTCGGACACTTTCAAGAGACCCAGTACTTC. Amino acids: CASSFGHFQETQYF.

To note about this clonotype: The junction differs from germline at one of its ends, possibly a read error. The gene calls are TRBV5-1 and TRBJ1-6; 7 positions match TRBD1. CDR1 SGHRS and CDR2 YFSETQ come from the germline V gene. This CDR3 is built from 15 residues. This chain's CDR3 is CASSAGQSYNSPLHF. The CDR3 nucleotides read TGCGCCAGCAGCGCGGGACAGTCATATAACTCACCCCTCCACTTT. Looking up the rest from reference TRBV5-1 and TRBJ1-6 gives the full variable domain: KAGVTQTPRYLIKTRGQQVTLSCSPISGHRSVSWYQQTPGQGLQFLFEYFSETQRNKGNFPGRFSGRQFSNSRSEMNVSTLELGDSALYLCASSAGQSYNSPLHFGNGTRLTVT.

The chain links TRBV30 to TRBJ2-5; D is perhaps TRBD2 (6 bases). CDR1 and CDR2 from the germline V gene are GTSNPN and SVGIG (reference sequence). The V gene lost 2 bases and the J gene lost 2 bases, with 12 bases spanning the gap. The CDR3 runs to 14 residues. CDR3 in amino acids: CAWSPGRGQETQYF. In DNA, the CDR3 is TGTGCCTGGAGTCCTGGACGGGGGCAAGAGACCCAGTACTTC.

J is TRBJ1-3 and V is TRBV28; a weak D match, TRBD1 (5 bases). The CDR3 is 12 amino acids. Deletions cut 6 bases from V and 8 bases from J, with 11 bases between. Germline V gene data show CDR1 as MDHEN and CDR2 as SYDVKM. The chain's CDR3 is CASRIPGHTIYF. Here the CDR3 DNA reads TGTGCCAGCAGAATACCGGGGCACACCATATATTTT.

This clonotype has only one observation. The V call is TRBV20-1, the J call TRBJ2-3, with D perhaps matching TRBD1 or TRBD2 (6 bases each). Looked up from germline, CDR1 is DFQATT and CDR2 is SNEGSKA (reference sequence). The CDR3 length is 15 residues. V was cut by 0 bases and J by 3 bases, with 13 bases left in between. CDR3 DNA: TGCAGTGCTAGAGATCTGGGGGGCCAGACAGATACGCAGTATTTT. Translated, it gives CSARDLGGQTDTQYF.

A note on this clonotype: The junction does not match germline at one end; this may be a read error. CDR3 DNA sequence: TGTGCCAGCGGTGGTACAGGCGCAACTAATGAAAAACCGTTTTTT. Protein sequence: CASGGTGATNEKPFF. This chain links TRBV6-5 with TRBJ1-4, with a weak D call TRBD1 (5 bases). This CDR3 region has 15 residues. Germline values: CDR1 MNHEY, CDR2 SVGAGI.

About this clonotype itself: The CDR3 carries no conserved terminal phenylalanine or tryptophan, so it likely arises from a read error. The V gene is TRBV2, the J gene TRBJ2-6; the D gene is possibly TRBD2 (6 bases). The CDR3 contains 15 residues. Trimming removed 7 bases at V and 0 bases at J, with 10 bases between. From germline, CDR1 is SNHLY and CDR2 FYNNEI. The CDR3, as DNA: TGTGCCAGCACCGGGACTTCCTCTGGGGCCAACGTCCTGACTATC. This translates into CASTGTSSGANVLTI.

As regards this clonotype: Relative to the germline gene, one junction end is altered; a read error may explain this. This chain joins TRBV7-2 and TRBJ2-5, with 7 bases matching TRBD2. The CDR3 runs 17 residues. Germline CDR1 is SGHTA and CDR2 is FQGNSA. The CDR3 reads CACSLGWGGLDIETQYF. CDR3 bases: TGTGCCTGCAGCTTGGGATGGGGCGGACTAGACATCGAGACCCAGTACTTC.

This clonotype was seen more than once but under ten times. The rearrangement uses TRBV4-3 and TRBJ2-7, with D possibly being TRBD1 (5 bases). The CDR3 consists of 15 residues. CDR1 and CDR2 from the germline V gene are LGHNA and YSLEER. The germline V and J ends were trimmed by 0 bases and 4 bases, with 13 bases remaining between them. Here the CDR3 reads CASSQDLDRQYEQYF. CDR3 DNA: TGCGCCAGCAGCCAAGATTTAGATCGACAGTACGAGCAGTACTTC.

With respect to this clonotype: This may arise from a read error, as a much more abundant clone is one base away. J is TRBJ2-7 and V is TRBV29-1; tentatively, D is TRBD1 (5 bases). The CDR3 length is 12 residues. V lost 5 bases, J lost 2 bases, and 10 bases lay in between. The germline V gene has CDR1 SQVTM and CDR2 ANQGSEA. The CDR3 loop is CSVRTLPYEQYF. The CDR3 nucleotides are TGCAGCGTTAGGACACTACCCTACGAGCAGTACTTC.

This clonotype has only a few counts. The chain combines TRBV9 with TRBJ2-6; the match to TRBD1 covers 9 bases. The CDR3 totals 19 residues. From germline, CDR1 is SGDLS and CDR2 YYNGEE. V shed 2 bases and J 0 bases; nucleotides not matched to a gene: 9. The CDR3 DNA sequence: TGTGCCAGCAGCGTTTCCCCTGGACAGGGGAGCTCTGGGGCCAACGTCCTGACTTTC. It yields the protein CASSVSPGQGSSGANVLTF.

This clonotype was detected many times. This CDR3 is CASSGSKGQGAYEQYF. CDR3 DNA sequence: TGTGCCAGCAGTGGATCCAAGGGACAGGGGGCCTACGAGCAGTACTTC. The V call is TRBV25-1, the J call TRBJ2-7, with 11 bases matching TRBD1. V shed 4 bases, J shed 2 bases, and the junction held 7 bases outside the gene matches. This CDR3 contains 16 residues. The V gene's germline CDR1 is MGHDK and CDR2 SYGVNS.

This clonotype was detected only a few times. The CDR3 region has the DNA TGTGCCAGCAGTCTGATCATCCGGGATCCATACGAGCAGTACTTC. Protein: CASSLIIRDPYEQYF. This chain joins TRBV6-2 or TRBV6-3 and TRBJ2-5, with a tentative D call TRBD2 (5 bases). The assigned J gene may be wrong: the sequence end matches TRBJ2-7 better. The CDR3 spans 15 residues. CDR1 and CDR2 from the germline V gene are MNHEY and SVGEGT.